The 18 T cell receptor beta chains below all came from one sample that was sequenced in a study of glioma-infiltrating T cells after dendritic cell vaccination. Regarding time point: after dendritic cell vaccination, including at tumor progression/relapse. Assay: immunoSEQ multiplex PCR; the TCRdb copy retains only in-frame clones and omits some. The sample has about 100,000 clones, 65% to 85% seen once. This specimen was blood, taken after dendritic cell vaccination. The source of these receptors is a human donor with glioblastoma.

In its sample, this clone was seen once. The chain uses TRBV19 and TRBJ1-1, with a tentative D call TRBD1 (6 bases). This CDR3 contains 13 residues. Germline lookup yields CDR1 LNHDA and CDR2 SQIVND (reference sequence). Trimming stripped 9 bases from V and 0 bases from J, with 11 bases between. CDR3 nucleotides: TGTGCCAGCTTGGACAGACTGAACACTGAAGCTTTCTTT. It codes for CASLDRLNTEAFF.

This clone was seen just once. This CDR3 reads CASSQDGADNSPLHF. The CDR3 DNA reads TGCGCCAGCAGCCAAGATGGGGCAGATAATTCACCCCTCCACTTT. V gene TRBV4-1 combines with J gene TRBJ1-6; weak D call: TRBD1 (5 bases). The CDR3 totals 15 residues. The ends were cut back, 0 bases at V and 5 bases at J, with 8 bases in the middle. The germline V gene has CDR1 MGHRA and CDR2 YSYEKL.

The chain joins TRBV11-2 to TRBJ1-5; no clear D. V was shortened by 4 bases and J by 0 bases, with 4 bases between the two germline ends. Germline lookup yields CDR1 SGHAT and CDR2 FQNNGV. CDR3 size: 13 residues. CDR3 sequence: CASSSNSNQPQHF. DNA for the CDR3: TGTGCCAGCAGCTCAAATAGCAATCAGCCCCAGCATTTT.

The chain recombines TRBV14 with TRBJ2-7, with D possibly TRBD1 on 6 matching bases. V was shortened by 6 bases and J by 3 bases, with 12 bases between the two germline ends. This CDR3 spans 13 amino acids. Germline V lookup: CDR1 SGHDN, CDR2 FVKESK. This CDR3 reads CASSPGHSYEQYF. CDR3 DNA: TGTGCCAGCAGTCCGGGACACAGCTACGAGCAGTACTTC.

In its sample, this clone was seen once. The junction does not match germline at one end; this may be a read error. CDR3 in DNA: TGTGCTAGCAGTAAATTTGGGACAGGGCAAGGGGAGACCCAGTACTTC. This sequence encodes CASSKFGTGQGETQYF. This rearrangement joins TRBV7-7 to TRBJ2-5; 9 bases line up with TRBD1. CDR3 length equals 16 residues. Per germline, CDR1 SSHAT and CDR2 FNYEAQ (reference sequence).

The J gene is TRBJ2-7, the V gene TRBV19; 10 bases line up with TRBD2. CDR1 and CDR2 (germline): LNHDA, SQIVND (reference sequence). The CDR3 is 15 residues long. V trimming: 2 bases; J trimming: 4 bases; junction bases outside the gene matches: 5. The CDR3 is CASSISSGRLYEQYF. The CDR3 nucleotides are TGTGCCAGTAGTATATCTAGCGGGAGACTTTACGAGCAGTACTTC.

J is TRBJ2-7 and V is TRBV30; a possible D gene is TRBD1 (5 bases). Germline V lookup: CDR1 GTSNPN, CDR2 SVGIG (reference sequence). The CDR3 has 14 residues. Between the trimmed V and J ends, which lost 3 bases and 2 bases, there was a span of 14 bases. For the CDR3, the DNA is TGTGCCTGGAGGGCTGCAGGGTCGACCTACGAGCAGTACTTC. It yields the protein CAWRAAGSTYEQYF.

In its sample, this clone was seen a few times. V and J are TRBV15 and TRBJ2-7, with TRBD2 matching over 7 bases. Unmatched junction bases numbered 9, after V lost 6 bases and J lost 7 bases. This CDR3 contains 13 residues. Germline CDR1 LNHNV, CDR2 YYDKDF (reference sequence). The CDR3 here is CATRRQRDGEQYF. The CDR3 DNA sequence: TGTGCCACCAGAAGACAGCGGGACGGGGAGCAGTACTTC.

The rearrangement links TRBV5-1 to TRBJ2-7; TRBD1 agrees at 9 bases. Trimming cost V 4 bases and J 2 bases; bases outside gene matches: 4. CDR1 SGHRS and CDR2 YFSETQ come from the germline V gene. CDR3 length: 14 residues. In DNA, the CDR3 is TGCGCCAGCAGCCGGACAGGGGACCCCTACGAGCAGTACTTC. Translated, it gives CASSRTGDPYEQYF.

The V gene is TRBV7-8, the J gene TRBJ1-6, with a possible D match to TRBD1 (5 bases). This CDR3 has 15 residues. Germline V gene lookup returns CDR1 SGHVS and CDR2 FQNEAQ. V dropped 5 bases and J dropped 5 bases, with 13 bases sitting between them. This CDR3 is CASSPGRGDNSPLHF. The CDR3 DNA follows: TGTGCCAGCAGCCCAGGGCGAGGCGATAATTCACCCCTCCACTTT.

This chain connects TRBV29-1 to TRBJ2-1, with 7 bases matching TRBD1. The CDR3 consists of 15 residues. After removal of 4 bases from V and 7 bases from J, the junction contained 13 bases not matched to a gene. CDR1 is SQVTM, CDR2 ANQGSEA, per germline. As DNA, the CDR3 is TGCAGCGTTGCGAAGCGAGGGGGCCAGGGGAATGAGCAGTTCTTC. It yields the protein CSVAKRGGQGNEQFF.

The rearrangement joins TRBV18 to TRBJ1-1; the match to TRBD1 covers 7 bases. Germline CDR1 KGHSH, CDR2 LQKENI. This CDR3 comprises 14 residues. Trimming took 3 bases from V and 2 from J; bases not matched to a gene: 3. The DNA for the CDR3 is TGTGCCAGCTCACCCAACAGGGGAAACACTGAAGCTTTCTTT. Amino acids: CASSPNRGNTEAFF.

There are a few counts of this clone. CDR3 in DNA: TGTGCCAGCAGCTTAGTCCGGGACAGGGGGGGAGAGCAGTACTTC. This encodes CASSLVRDRGGEQYF. The genes are TRBV7-8 and TRBJ2-7; the match to TRBD1 covers 11 bases. The J segment lost 7 bases and the V segment lost 1 base, leaving 6 bases of the junction unmatched. From germline, CDR1 is SGHVS and CDR2 FQNEAQ. This CDR3 has 15 amino acids.

The count of this clone is one. CDR3 protein: CASSEGLAGATFLNTGELFF. The DNA of the CDR3 is TGTGCCAGCAGCGAGGGACTAGCGGGAGCGACATTCTTGAACACCGGGGAGCTGTTTTTT. The chain is built from TRBV9 and TRBJ2-2; TRBD2 matches at 14 bases. CDR1 is SGDLS, CDR2 YYNGEE, per germline. The CDR3 sequence is 20 residues long. V gave up 3 bases and J gave up 1 base; unmatched junction bases: 11.

This sequence joins TRBV7-3 and TRBJ2-1; TRBD2 aligns across 8 bases. Looked up from germline, CDR1 is SGHTA and CDR2 is FQGTGA. Germline trimming cut 8 bases from V and 10 bases from J; bases unmatched to any gene: 7. The CDR3 has 12 residues. CDR3 bases: TGTGCCAGCGGTAGCGGGAATCGAGAGCAGTTCTTC. Its translation: CASGSGNREQFF. Full variable domain (rest looked up from reference TRBV7-3 and TRBJ2-1): GAGVSQTPSNKVTEKGKYVELRCDPISGHTALYWYRQSLGQGPEFLIYFQGTGAADDSGLPNDRFFAVRPEGSVSTLKIQRTERGDSAVYLCASGSGNREQFFGPGTRLTVL.

This chain connects TRBV2 to TRBJ2-1, with D possibly matching TRBD2 (6 bases). The length of the CDR3 is 14 residues. V was pared by 6 bases and J by 8 bases, with 17 bases between. The germline CDR1 and CDR2 sequences are SNHLY and FYNNEI. In DNA form, the CDR3 reads TGTGCCAGCAGACGGGACTCGGGAGTAGATGAGCAGTTCTTC. Translating gives CASRRDSGVDEQFF.

The chain carries TRBV9 and TRBJ2-3; TRBD2 matches 9 bases. This CDR3 region has 18 residues. Germline V gene sequence: CDR1 SGDLS, CDR2 YYNGEE. V gave up 0 bases and J gave up 3 bases; unmatched junction bases: 11. As DNA, the CDR3 is TGTGCCAGCAGCGTAGTCCAGCGGGAGGTGTTGTTGACAGATACGCAGTATTTT. Its translation: CASSVVQREVLLTDTQYF.

The chain has TRBV9 and TRBJ2-3, with D possibly matching TRBD2 (5 bases). Germline V CDR1 and CDR2: SGDLS, YYNGEE. This CDR3 comprises 15 residues. V lost 7 bases and J lost 0, with 15 bases in between. This CDR3 is CASSLGRSSTDTQYF. CDR3 DNA sequence: TGTGCCAGCTCGCTTGGGAGATCTAGCACAGATACGCAGTATTTT.